The 18 T cell receptor beta chains given below trace back to one sample, sequenced in a study of blood T cell repertoires in COVID-19. The assay was immunoSEQ multiplex PCR, and TCRdb's table has in-frame clones only and misses some. The repertoire holds about 350,000 clones, with around 87% as singletons. Sequenced input: PBMCs or T cells enriched from blood (not recorded which). The receptors were sampled from a woman aged 25 to 39 who had recovered from COVID-19.

The chain carries TRBV4-3 and TRBJ2-2; 11 bases are a match to TRBD2. CDR1 and CDR2 (germline): LGHNA, YSLEER. With 1 base clipped from V and 6 bases from J, the junction kept 10 bases outside the gene matches. CDR3 size: 18 residues. CDR3 sequence: CASSQALLAGGPAGELFF. Here the CDR3 DNA reads TGCGCCAGCAGCCAAGCATTATTAGCGGGGGGGCCCGCCGGGGAGCTGTTTTTT.

The chain combines TRBV24-1 with TRBJ1-5; 10 nucleotides line up with TRBD1. V shed 6 bases, J shed 5 bases, and the junction held 3 bases outside the gene matches. The CDR3 contains 14 residues. Looked up from germline, CDR1 is KGHDR and CDR2 is SFDVKD. The CDR3 region has the DNA TGTGCCACCAGTTCCGGGACAGGGGATCAGCCCCAGCATTTT. As protein: CATSSGTGDQPQHF.

This clone was found a few times. The genes are TRBV5-6 and TRBJ1-3, with 8 bases lining up with TRBD1. In germline, CDR1 is SGHDT, CDR2 YYEEEE. The CDR3 covers 17 residues. V lost 3 bases and J lost 0; bases outside the gene matches: 8. The CDR3 loop reads CASSSRTGRGSGNTIYF. In DNA, the CDR3 is TGTGCCAGCAGCTCTAGGACAGGGAGGGGCTCTGGAAACACCATATATTTT.

CDR3 coding DNA: TGCGCCAGCAGCCAAGATCCGGGACAGCTTAATGAAAAACTGTTTTTT. Translated: CASSQDPGQLNEKLFF. The gene calls are TRBV4-3 and TRBJ1-4, with 7 bases matching TRBD1. The CDR3 loop spans 16 amino acids. Looked up from germline, CDR1 is LGHNA and CDR2 is YSLEER. After removal of 0 bases from V and 4 bases from J, the junction contained 5 bases not matched to a gene.

V and J are TRBV5-1 and TRBJ2-3; 7 bases match TRBD1. Germline CDR1 reads SGHRS; CDR2 reads YFSETQ. The V gene end was trimmed by 0 bases and the J gene end by 3 bases; junction bases not matched to a gene: 7. This CDR3 contains 16 residues. The CDR3 DNA is TGCGCCAGCAGCTTGGTCGGGACAGACAAGACAGATACGCAGTATTTT. It translates to CASSLVGTDKTDTQYF.

The J gene is TRBJ1-5, the V gene TRBV5-1; tentatively, D is TRBD1 (6 bases). The CDR3 has 15 residues. Germline V CDR1 and CDR2: SGHRS, YFSETQ. Trimming removed 4 bases from V and 0 bases from J, with 11 bases in between. This CDR3 reads CASSPTGDSNQPQHF. DNA of the CDR3: TGCGCCAGCAGCCCGACAGGCGATAGCAATCAGCCCCAGCATTTT.

The rearrangement links TRBV7-2 to TRBJ1-2; weak D call: TRBD1 (5 bases). The CDR3 totals 16 residues. CDR1 is SGHTA, CDR2 FQGNSA, per germline. Trimming left V 0 bases short and J 0 bases short, with 11 bases between. The CDR3 DNA follows: TGTGCCAGCAGCTTAGCGGCCGGACAAGCTAACTATGGCTACACCTTC. It codes for CASSLAAGQANYGYTF.

The chain combines TRBV10-3 with TRBJ2-1; tentatively, D is TRBD2 (6 bases). With 8 bases removed from V and 7 bases from J, the gap between germline ends came to 15 bases. This CDR3 region has 13 residues. CDR1 is ENHRY, CDR2 SYGVKD, per germline. The DNA for the CDR3 is TGTGCCATCGGGCGGGATTTAGAGAATGAGCAGTTCTTC. Encoded protein: CAIGRDLENEQFF.

The V call is TRBV7-2, the J call TRBJ1-2; 11 nucleotides agree with TRBD1. Germline V gene sequence: CDR1 SGHTA, CDR2 FQGNSA. Unmatched junction bases numbered 7, after V lost 5 bases and J lost 5 bases. The CDR3 totals 15 residues. DNA for the CDR3: TGTGCCAGCAGCCTCGGGACAGGGGGTCTTTATGGCTACACCTTC. Translating gives CASSLGTGGLYGYTF.

V gene TRBV3-1 (or the pseudogene TRBV3-2) combines with J gene TRBJ2-3, with D maybe TRBD2 (6 bases). Germline CDR1 and CDR2: LGHDT and YNNKEL (reference sequence). V lost 8 bases and J 6 bases, leaving 18 bases between the germline ends. CDR3 length equals 14 residues. The CDR3 spells CASGWWGEEDTQYF. In nucleotides, the CDR3 is TGTGCCAGCGGGTGGTGGGGGGAGGAGGATACGCAGTATTTT.

The rearrangement uses TRBV28 and TRBJ2-6; D remains ambiguous. Between the trimmed V and J ends, which lost 3 bases and 0 bases, there was a span of 9 bases. The germline gives CDR1 MDHEN, CDR2 SYDVKM. There are 16 residues in the CDR3. In nucleotides, the CDR3 is TGTGCCAGCAGTTTTCACGGTTTCTCTGGGGCCAACGTCCTGACTTTC. Its protein product is CASSFHGFSGANVLTF.

The chain links TRBV30 to TRBJ1-2; no firm D call. The CDR3 contains 14 residues. Looked up from germline, CDR1 is GTSNPN and CDR2 is SVGIG (reference sequence). Trimming stripped 2 bases from V and 5 bases from J, with 15 bases between. The CDR3 DNA reads as TGTGCCTGGAGTACTCCATCCCATCTTTATGGCTACACCTTC. Protein sequence: CAWSTPSHLYGYTF.

This clone was recorded once. The rearrangement uses TRBV21-1 and TRBJ1-2. TRBV21-1 has pseudogene status. The CDR3 covers 17 residues. The CDR3 coding sequence is TGTGCCAGCAGCAAATTAGCGGACACGGTGGGCGTTTATGGCTACACCTTC. Translation gives CASSKLADTVGVYGYTF.

The CDR3: CASSRLLSDSGGVYEQYF. CDR3 bases: TGCGCCAGCAGCCGATTACTCTCGGATAGCGGGGGGGTTTACGAGCAGTACTTC. The chain combines TRBV4-1 with TRBJ2-7; 11 bases are a match to TRBD2. The CDR3 contains 18 residues. In germline, CDR1 is MGHRA, CDR2 YSYEKL. The V gene end was trimmed by 4 bases and the J gene end by 4 bases; junction bases not matched to a gene: 15.

DNA for the CDR3: TGTGCCAGCTCCCCAAGCGGACAGGGGAGCAACTATGGCTACACCTTC. This gives the protein CASSPSGQGSNYGYTF. The V and J genes are TRBV18 and TRBJ1-2; 9 nucleotides line up with TRBD1. Germline loops: CDR1 KGHSH, CDR2 LQKENI. J was trimmed by 2 bases and V by 6 bases; bases with no gene match: 10. The CDR3 consists of 16 residues.

The CDR3 DNA follows: TGTGCCAGCCCTGGCACAGATACGCAGTATTTT. This sequence encodes CASPGTDTQYF. The chain recombines TRBV2 with TRBJ2-3; the D is unclear. The germline V gene encodes CDR1 SNHLY and CDR2 FYNNEI. This CDR3 has 11 residues. The ends were cut back, 8 bases at V and 1 base at J, with 4 bases in the middle.

The gene calls are TRBV12-5 and TRBJ2-7, with D possibly TRBD1 on 5 matching bases. The CDR3 extends over 15 amino acids. The V gene's germline CDR1 is LGHNT and CDR2 FRNRAP. V was pared by 2 bases and J by 2 bases, with 13 bases between. The CDR3 loop reads CASGLWTPVTYEQYF. CDR3 DNA sequence: TGTGCTAGTGGTTTGTGGACACCCGTTACCTACGAGCAGTACTTC.

This clone was seen once. The chain joins TRBV5-6 to TRBJ2-7; maybe TRBD2 (5 bases). The V and J ends lost 0 bases and 2 bases respectively, with 12 bases between them. CDR1 is SGHDT and CDR2 is YYEEEE in the germline V gene. This CDR3 has 15 amino acids. Here the CDR3 reads CASSLGRLRAYEQYF. CDR3 coding DNA: TGTGCCAGCAGCTTGGGTCGTTTGCGGGCCTACGAGCAGTACTTC.